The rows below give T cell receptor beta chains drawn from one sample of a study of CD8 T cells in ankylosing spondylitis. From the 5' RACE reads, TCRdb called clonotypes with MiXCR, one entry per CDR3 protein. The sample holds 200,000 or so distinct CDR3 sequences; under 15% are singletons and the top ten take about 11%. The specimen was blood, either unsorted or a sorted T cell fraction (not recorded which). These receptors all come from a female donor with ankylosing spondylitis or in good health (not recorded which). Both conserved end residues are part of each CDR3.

CASSLGGSMDTQYF	TRBV7-2
CSASPDRAGPGNTIYF	TRBV20-1
CAWGREPRYEQYF	TRBV30
CASSLSEETQYF	TRBV7-9
CASSPPGRGDTQYF	TRBV11-1
CASGPGFEAFF	TRBV12-3/TRBV12-4
CSFSSGRNSYEQYF	TRBV29-1
CATSSGTASTDTQYF	TRBV15
CASNSRREGYGYTF	TRBV7-2
CSAPERTGGPYNEQFF	TRBV20-1
CASSPRSGDGNEQFF	TRBV18
CASSLTLAFPTDTQYF	TRBV7-2
CASSLDRAQETQYF	TRBV7-2
CASSLSTVYYGYTF	TRBV7-2
CASTLRGSASSYNEQFF	TRBV11-3
CASRVPNTGELFF	TRBV10-2
CASSPLADWGNEQFF	TRBV27
CASSPFRGGTHNEQFF	TRBV7-9
CASSLGLRNQPQHF	TRBV7-2
CASSLSGTSGNEQFF	TRBV9
CASLAERTDTQYF	TRBV5-1
CASSPRIRISYEQYF	TRBV6-2/TRBV6-3
CAISESGSDEQFF	TRBV10-3
CASSGPLAGEGEQFF	TRBV5-1
CASSLGGPDEQFF	TRBV5-6
CASSLVGRATEAFF	TRBV5-5
CSARTDTDTQYF	TRBV20-1
CASSLAINTEAFF	TRBV5-1
CASSSRDSISGELFF	TRBV5-1
CASCDPGRYEQYF	TRBV6-2/TRBV6-3
CASSFRTANEKLFF	TRBV28
CSAGGRKNTEAFF	TRBV20-1
CASSYPQGADTEAFF	TRBV7-6
CAMAGSSGTDTQYF	TRBV10-3
CASSLGIIRSPLHF	TRBV5-6
CASSLIGGNTIYF	TRBV5-1
CASSLVPIGQRDSGANVLTF	TRBV7-6
CASSDLGNEQFF	TRBV27
CASSFRGALTDTQYF	TRBV7-2
CASSSDSWGSYEQYF	TRBV12-3/TRBV12-4
CASTDTQYF	TRBV21-1
CSARDMEGRYGYTF	TRBV20-1
CASSLALGGGPQNTIYF	TRBV7-2
CASSETSGRGGELFF	TRBV12-3/TRBV12-4
CSAILANTEAFF	TRBV20-1
CSVGAGGQPQHF	TRBV29-1
CASSGLAGAKNIQYF	TRBV5-1
CASSPIVGVRYTF	TRBV7-2
CASTRTGFYYGYTF	TRBV19
CSARADSFTDTQYF	TRBV20-1
CAISEGAYEQYF	TRBV10-3
CASSLNTISYNEQFF	TRBV28